This entry lists 2 T cell receptor beta chains sequenced from one sample in a study. Each CDR3 protein gets one entry after TCRdb re-called the reads with MiXCR. The sample holds roughly 300 distinct CDR3 sequences, 7.5% to 10% seen once. Sequencing used CD4+ T cells from peripheral blood. The receptors stem from a human donor with rheumatoid arthritis.

This clonotype is labeled as hyperexpanded (1% or more). This chain joins TRBV25-1 and TRBJ2-7; 7 nucleotides agree with TRBD1. This CDR3 spans 13 amino acids. V lost 4 bases, J lost 4 bases, and 4 bases stayed unmatched. CDR1 and CDR2 (germline): MGHDK, SYGVNS. CDR3: CASSGRGRYEQYF. In DNA, the CDR3 is TGTGCCAGCAGTGGTAGGGGGCGTTACGAGCAGTACTTC.

This clonotype is large. The V gene is TRBV12-3 or TRBV12-4, the J gene TRBJ1-2; D is possibly TRBD1 (6 bases). The CDR3 runs to 14 residues. V was cut by 5 bases and J by 1 base, with 11 bases left in between. CDR3 sequence: CASSPRQDNYGYTF. DNA for the CDR3: TGTGCCAGCAGTCCACGACAGGATAACTATGGCTACACCTTC.